This T cell receptor (beta chain) came from a study of CD8 T cells in ankylosing spondylitis. Whole-study findings and limits: About 8 highly homologous variants made up a TCR beta motif, and this motif appeared characteristic of ankylosing spondylitis blood. Past studies reported some motif variants in reactive arthritis synovial fluid and blood. Matched ankylosing spondylitis synovial fluid reportedly contained a significantly enriched population of disease-linked clones. Peripheral blood samples showed relatively rare disease-linked clones, and these clones were CD8+.

V gave up 1 base and J gave up 6 bases; unmatched junction bases: 2. Germline loops: CDR1 LGHNA, CDR2 YSLEER. This CDR3 contains 14 residues. In making TCR beta libraries, quantitative 5'-RACE with molecular barcodes was used. TCRdb itself ran the 5' RACE reads through MiXCR, one entry per CDR3 protein. The data show fewer than 550,000 distinct CDR3 sequences, about 5% seen once. This clonotype was counted ten times or more. Its antigen is undetermined. The rearrangement links TRBV4-3 to TRBJ1-2; 10 bases align to TRBD1. Material for sequencing was blood, either unsorted or a sorted T cell fraction (not recorded which). The receptor's source is a male donor with ankylosing spondylitis. CDR3 nucleotides: TGCGCCAGCAGCCAAGTTGGGACAGGGGATGGCTACACCTTC. Encoded protein: CASSQVGTGDGYTF.